This T cell receptor (beta chain) was captured by sequencing in a study of T-cell reconstitution after alpha-beta-depleted transplantation in children. Regarding this clonotype: Its specificity is not known.

Findings of the study overall: About two months after transplant, alpha-beta T cells reportedly came from several hundred expanded graft clones. In some patients, recipient T cells and intrathymic progenitors surviving conditioning explained high day-60 diversity.

During its preparation, the TCRbeta library received unique molecular identifiers. TCRdb reprocessed the PCR reads via MiXCR and lists one record per CDR3 protein. The table includes around 600,000 distinct CDR3 sequences, around 23% detected once. CDR1 is SGHTA, CDR2 FQGNSA, per germline. Trimming left V 5 bases short and J 3 bases short, with 15 bases between. CDR3 size: 15 residues. Specimen: PBMCs, mostly from graft donor cells, collected 360 days after TCRalphabeta/CD19-depleted stem cell transplant. This chain uses TRBV7-2 with TRBJ2-3; perhaps D is TRBD1 or TRBD2 (6 bases each). The TCR comes from a boy less than two years old who had a stem cell transplant for acute myeloid leukemia, so the T cells may come from the graft donor. CDR3: CASSIEGGGTDTQYF. CDR3 nucleotides: TGTGCCAGCAGCATAGAGGGGGGCGGAACAGATACGCAGTATTTT.